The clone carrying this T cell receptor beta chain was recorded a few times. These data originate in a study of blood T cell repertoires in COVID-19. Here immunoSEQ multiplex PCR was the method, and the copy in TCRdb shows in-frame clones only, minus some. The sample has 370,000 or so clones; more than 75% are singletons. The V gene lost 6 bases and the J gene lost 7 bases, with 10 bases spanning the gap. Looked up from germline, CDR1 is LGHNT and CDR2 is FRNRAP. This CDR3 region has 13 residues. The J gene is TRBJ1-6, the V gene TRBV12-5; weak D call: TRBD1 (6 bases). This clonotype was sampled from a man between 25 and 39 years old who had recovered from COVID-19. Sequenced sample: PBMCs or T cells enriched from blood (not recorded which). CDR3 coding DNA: TGTGCTAGTGGCCAACAGGGAAATTCACCCCTCCACTTT. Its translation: CASGQQGNSPLHF.